This passage covers 13 T cell receptor beta chains from one sample sequenced in a study of CD8 T cells in ankylosing spondylitis. TCRdb recomputed calls from the 5' RACE reads with MiXCR, one row per CDR3 protein. The table has 250,000 to 400,000 distinct CDR3 sequences, around 10% seen once; the top ten hold 8% to 9.5%. Sequencing used blood, either unsorted or a sorted T cell fraction (not recorded which). These receptors originate from a female donor with ankylosing spondylitis or in good health (not recorded which).

A few counts support this clonotype. The chain carries TRBV27 and TRBJ2-7; tentatively, D is TRBD1 (6 bases). Germline-derived CDR1 and CDR2 are MNHEY and SMNVEV (reference sequence). V was shortened by 5 bases and J by 1 base, with 18 bases between the two germline ends. This CDR3 is built from 16 residues. CDR3 DNA sequence: TGTGCCAGCAGTCGCCGGGACAACTTTGGGTCCTACGAGCAGTACTTC. This translates into CASSRRDNFGSYEQYF.

There are many counts of this clonotype. V gene TRBV28 combines with J gene TRBJ2-5, with a possible D match to TRBD2 (6 bases). Germline V gene sequence: CDR1 MDHEN, CDR2 SYDVKM. This CDR3 is built from 14 residues. V was cut by 7 bases and J by 4 bases, with 16 bases left in between. This chain's CDR3 is CASISGGGLETQYF. In DNA form, the CDR3 reads TGTGCCAGCATTAGCGGTGGTGGATTAGAGACCCAGTACTTC. Supplemented by reference TRBV28 and TRBJ2-5, the full variable domain reads DVKVTQSSRYLVKRTGEKVFLECVQDMDHENMFWYRQDPGLGLRLIYFSYDVKMKEKGDIPEGYSVSREKKERFSLILESASTNQTSMYLCASISGGGLETQYFGPGTRLLVL.

This clonotype has a handful of counts. The J gene is TRBJ2-1, the V gene TRBV5-1; D possibly corresponds to TRBD2 (7 bases). CDR1 is SGHRS, CDR2 YFSETQ, per germline. The V and J ends lost 0 bases and 8 bases respectively, with 18 bases between them. The CDR3 consists of 16 residues. CDR3 DNA sequence: TGCGCCAGCAGCTTGGCCGGCGCGGGGGCCTGGGATGAGCAGTTCTTC. This gives the protein CASSLAGAGAWDEQFF.

The V gene is TRBV7-2, the J gene TRBJ2-7, with D tentatively TRBD2 (7 bases). The V end lost 7 bases, the J end lost 2 bases, and 15 bases lay between the germline ends. Looked up from germline, CDR1 is SGHTA and CDR2 is FQGNSA. This CDR3 is built from 14 residues. CDR3 sequence (DNA): TGTGCCAGCACACCCGGGGGGCTGGCCTACGAGCAGTACTTC. Amino acid sequence: CASTPGGLAYEQYF.

Note on this clonotype: A much larger clone differs by one base, so this may be a read error. The J gene is TRBJ1-1, the V gene TRBV6-1; D possibly corresponds to TRBD1 (5 bases). Looked up from germline, CDR1 is MNHNS and CDR2 is SASEGT. There are 14 residues in the CDR3. CDR3 DNA sequence: TGTGCCAACACCCCTGACAGAGCGAACACTGCAGCTTTCTTT. Amino acid sequence: CANTPDRANTAAFF.

This clonotype appeared a few times. This chain connects TRBV20-1 to TRBJ2-1; 8 nucleotides match TRBD1. Germline trimming cut 5 bases from V and 7 bases from J; bases unmatched to any gene: 16. Germline CDR1 and CDR2: DFQATT and SNEGSKA (reference sequence). The CDR3 contains 16 residues. The CDR3, as DNA: TGCAGTGCTCTATCGTCAGGGGGCGGTTCTAGGAATGAGCAGTTCTTC. Translation: CSALSSGGGSRNEQFF.

This clonotype has at least ten counts. This chain joins TRBV10-3 and TRBJ2-7; D call uncertain. With 4 bases removed from V and 2 bases from J, the gap between germline ends came to 6 bases. Looked up from germline, CDR1 is ENHRY and CDR2 is SYGVKD. The CDR3 loop spans 12 amino acids. CDR3 region: CAISAGTYEQYF. CDR3 sequence (DNA): TGTGCCATCAGTGCAGGAACCTACGAGCAGTACTTC.

This clonotype showed up just a few times. J is TRBJ2-2 and V is TRBV10-3; 7 bases line up with TRBD1. Per germline, CDR1 ENHRY and CDR2 SYGVKD. Trimming at V came to 7 bases and at J to 1 base, leaving 3 bases not matched to a gene. The length of the CDR3 is 14 residues. The DNA for the CDR3 is TGTGCCATCACGGGACAGCAGAACACCGGGGAGCTGTTTTTT. Its protein product is CAITGQQNTGELFF.

This clonotype was seen at least ten times. The gene calls are TRBV28 and TRBJ1-2, with a tentative D call TRBD1 (6 bases). V was cut by 4 bases and J by 4 bases, with 16 bases left in between. CDR1 is MDHEN and CDR2 is SYDVKM in the germline V gene. This CDR3 comprises 15 residues. The CDR3 reads CASSSWTETFYGYTF. The DNA of the CDR3 is TGTGCCAGCAGTTCTTGGACAGAAACGTTCTATGGCTACACCTTC.

This clonotype was recorded at least ten times. The chain has TRBV5-1 and TRBJ2-1, with TRBD2 identical over 8 bases. CDR1 is SGHRS and CDR2 is YFSETQ in the germline V gene. This CDR3 is 14 amino acids long. J was trimmed by 5 bases and V by 2 bases; bases with no gene match: 3. The CDR3 nucleotides read TGCGCCAGCAGCTTCGGGGGGGTCGACAATGAGCAGTTCTTC. It yields the protein CASSFGGVDNEQFF.

Ten or more counts support this clonotype. The rearrangement uses TRBV7-2 and TRBJ2-2; 7 nucleotides match TRBD2. This CDR3 spans 13 amino acids. V trimming: 8 bases; J trimming: 4 bases; junction bases outside the gene matches: 4. Germline CDR1 is SGHTA and CDR2 is FQGNSA. CDR3: CASHRTSTGELFF. CDR3 in DNA: TGTGCCAGCCACAGGACTAGCACCGGGGAGCTGTTTTTT.

This clonotype occurred many times. The V and J genes are TRBV15 and TRBJ2-7; TRBD1 matches at 8 bases. Germline V lookup: CDR1 LNHNV, CDR2 YYDKDF (reference sequence). J lost 2 bases, V lost 1 base, and 4 bases had no gene match. The CDR3 contains 15 residues. The CDR3 sequence is CATSRVGTGAYEQYF. The DNA for the CDR3 is TGTGCCACCAGCAGAGTCGGGACAGGAGCCTACGAGCAGTACTTC.

The table lists this clonotype with many counts. This rearrangement joins TRBV6-1 to TRBJ2-7, with 12 positions matching TRBD1. V lost 6 bases, J lost 4 bases, and 7 bases stayed unmatched. The germline V gene has CDR1 MNHNS and CDR2 SASEGT. This CDR3 has 15 residues. As DNA, the CDR3 is TGTGCCAGCAGCCGGGGACAGGGGGCGCTTTACGAGCAGTACTTC. Amino acid sequence: CASSRGQGALYEQYF.